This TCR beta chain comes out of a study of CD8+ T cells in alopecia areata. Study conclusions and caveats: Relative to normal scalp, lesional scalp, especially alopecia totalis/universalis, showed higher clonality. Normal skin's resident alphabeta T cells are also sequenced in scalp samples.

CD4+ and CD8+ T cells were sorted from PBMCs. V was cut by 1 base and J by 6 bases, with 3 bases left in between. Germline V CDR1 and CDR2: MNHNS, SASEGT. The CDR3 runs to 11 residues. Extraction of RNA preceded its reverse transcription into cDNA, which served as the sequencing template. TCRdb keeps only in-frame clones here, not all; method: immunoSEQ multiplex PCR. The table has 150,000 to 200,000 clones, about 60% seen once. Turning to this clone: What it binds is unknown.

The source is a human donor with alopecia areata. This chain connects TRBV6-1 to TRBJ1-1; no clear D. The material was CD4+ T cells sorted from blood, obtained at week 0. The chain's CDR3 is CASSEEPEAFF. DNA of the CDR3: TGTGCCAGCAGTGAAGAGCCTGAAGCTTTCTTT.